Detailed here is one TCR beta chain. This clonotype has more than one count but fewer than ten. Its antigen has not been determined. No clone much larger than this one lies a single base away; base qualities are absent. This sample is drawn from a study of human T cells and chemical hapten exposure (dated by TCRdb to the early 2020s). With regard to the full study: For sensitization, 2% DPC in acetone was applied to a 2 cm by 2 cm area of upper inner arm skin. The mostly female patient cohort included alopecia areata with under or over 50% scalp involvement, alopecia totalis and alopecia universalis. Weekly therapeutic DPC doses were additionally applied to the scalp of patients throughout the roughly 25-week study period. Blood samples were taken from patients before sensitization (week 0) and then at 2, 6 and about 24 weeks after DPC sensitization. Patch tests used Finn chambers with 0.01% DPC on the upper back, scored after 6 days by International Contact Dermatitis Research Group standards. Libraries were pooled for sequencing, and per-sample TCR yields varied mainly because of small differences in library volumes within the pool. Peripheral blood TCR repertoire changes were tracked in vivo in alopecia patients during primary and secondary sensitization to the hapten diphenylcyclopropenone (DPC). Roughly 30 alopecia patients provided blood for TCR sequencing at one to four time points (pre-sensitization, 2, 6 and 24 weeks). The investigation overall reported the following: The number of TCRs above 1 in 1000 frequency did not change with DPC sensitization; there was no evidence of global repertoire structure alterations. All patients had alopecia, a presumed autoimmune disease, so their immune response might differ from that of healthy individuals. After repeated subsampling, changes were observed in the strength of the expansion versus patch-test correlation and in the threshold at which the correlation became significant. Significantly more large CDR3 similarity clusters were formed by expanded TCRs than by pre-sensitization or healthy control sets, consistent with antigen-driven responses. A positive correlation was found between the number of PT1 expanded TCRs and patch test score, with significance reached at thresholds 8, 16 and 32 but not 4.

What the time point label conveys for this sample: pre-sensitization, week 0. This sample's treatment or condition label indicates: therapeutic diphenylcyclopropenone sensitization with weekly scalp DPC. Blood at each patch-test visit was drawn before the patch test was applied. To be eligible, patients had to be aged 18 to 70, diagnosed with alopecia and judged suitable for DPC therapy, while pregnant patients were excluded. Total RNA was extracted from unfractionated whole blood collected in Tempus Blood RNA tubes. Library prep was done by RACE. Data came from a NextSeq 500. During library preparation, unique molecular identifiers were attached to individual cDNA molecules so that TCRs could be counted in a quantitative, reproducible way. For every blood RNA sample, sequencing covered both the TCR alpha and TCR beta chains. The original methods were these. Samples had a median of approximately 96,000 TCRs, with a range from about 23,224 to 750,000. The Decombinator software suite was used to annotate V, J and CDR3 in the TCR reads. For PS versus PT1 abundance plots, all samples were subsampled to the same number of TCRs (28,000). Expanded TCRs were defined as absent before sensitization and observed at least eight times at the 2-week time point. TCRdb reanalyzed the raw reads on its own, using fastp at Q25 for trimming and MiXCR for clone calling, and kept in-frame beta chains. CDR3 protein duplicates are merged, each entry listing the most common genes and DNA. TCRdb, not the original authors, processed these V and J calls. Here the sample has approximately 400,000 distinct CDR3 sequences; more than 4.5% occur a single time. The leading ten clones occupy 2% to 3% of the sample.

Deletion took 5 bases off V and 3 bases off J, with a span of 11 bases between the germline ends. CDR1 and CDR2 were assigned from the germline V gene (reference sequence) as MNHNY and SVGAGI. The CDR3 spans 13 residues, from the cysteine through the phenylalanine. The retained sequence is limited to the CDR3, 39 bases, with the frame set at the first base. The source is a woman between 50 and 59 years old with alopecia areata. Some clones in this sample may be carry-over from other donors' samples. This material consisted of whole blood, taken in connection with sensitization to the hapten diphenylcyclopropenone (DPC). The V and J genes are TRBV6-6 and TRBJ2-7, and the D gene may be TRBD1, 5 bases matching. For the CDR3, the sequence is CASSPMTDYEQYF. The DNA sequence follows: TGTGCCAGCAGTCCGATGACAGACTACGAGCAGTACTTC.